These 12 T cell receptor beta chains came from one sample sequenced in a study of STAT5B mutations in CD4+ large granular lymphocyte leukemia. Repertoires were generated with immunoSEQ multiplex PCR, while TCRdb's copy carries only in-frame clones and drops some. The table lists about 50,000 clones, about 80% of them singletons, with more than 0.3% in the top ten. Sequenced input: CD4+ T cells from blood buffy coats. The origin of the receptors is a human donor in good health.

The chain recombines TRBV5-1 with TRBJ1-2; no definite D call. The CDR3 contains 14 residues. CDR1 and CDR2 (germline): SGHRS, YFSETQ. Trimming cost V 0 bases and J 3 bases, with 9 bases left between them. The CDR3 here is CASSLEGQYYGYTF. DNA of the CDR3: TGCGCCAGCAGCTTGGAAGGCCAATACTATGGCTACACCTTC.

V usage is TRBV14 and J usage is TRBJ1-2; 7 bases align to TRBD1. The V gene end was trimmed by 6 bases and the J gene end by 5 bases; junction bases not matched to a gene: 6. The CDR3 sequence is 13 residues long. Germline CDR1 is SGHDN and CDR2 is FVKESK. In DNA, the CDR3 is TGTGCCAGCAGTCGCAGGGGGAGGTATGGCTACACCTTC. Protein product: CASSRRGRYGYTF.

In its sample, this clone was seen a few times. The chain has TRBV5-1 and TRBJ1-3, with D possibly being TRBD1 (5 bases). Looked up from germline, CDR1 is SGHRS and CDR2 is YFSETQ. The CDR3 has 14 amino acids. The V end was cut by 5 bases, the J end by 0 bases, with 9 bases between. The CDR3 bases are TGCGCCAGCAGTGGGGCAGACTCTGGAAACACCATATATTTT. Translation gives CASSGADSGNTIYF.

This chain links TRBV29-1 with TRBJ2-1, with TRBD2 matching over 15 bases. Germline V gene sequence: CDR1 SQVTM, CDR2 ANQGSEA. Trimming took 1 base from V and 1 from J; bases not matched to a gene: 8. CDR3 size: 19 residues. This chain's CDR3 is CSVEGGLAGGGGSYNEQFF. DNA for the CDR3: TGCAGCGTTGAAGGGGGACTAGCGGGAGGAGGAGGGTCCTACAATGAGCAGTTCTTC.

This sequence joins TRBV10-1 and TRBJ1-1; 9 bases match TRBD1. V was clipped by 9 bases and J by 3 bases; unmatched bases: 5. Germline V gene lookup returns CDR1 WNHNN and CDR2 SYGVQD (reference sequence). The CDR3 covers 13 residues. The CDR3 here is CASNRGPDTEAFF. The DNA of the CDR3 is TGCGCCAGTAACAGGGGGCCGGACACTGAAGCTTTCTTT.

The sample holds one count of this clone. The rearrangement joins TRBV5-1 to TRBJ2-2; possible D gene TRBD1, 5 bases. V was pared by 1 base and J by 7 bases, with 11 bases between. The CDR3 spans 14 residues. Germline lookup yields CDR1 SGHRS and CDR2 YFSETQ. The CDR3 sequence is CASSLLERGGELFF. The CDR3 DNA reads as TGCGCCAGCAGCTTGTTGGAAAGGGGCGGGGAGCTGTTTTTT.

This clone appeared once. The chain links TRBV7-3 to TRBJ1-2; TRBD1 agrees at 7 bases. The CDR3 consists of 13 residues. Per the germline V gene, CDR1 is SGHTA and CDR2 is FQGTGA. Trimming at V came to 3 bases and at J to 7 bases, leaving 5 bases not matched to a gene. In DNA form, the CDR3 reads TGTGCCAGCAGCTTCCCCGGACAGGCTGGCTACACCTTC. It translates to CASSFPGQAGYTF.

This clone came up a few times. The CDR3 nucleotides are TGTGCCTGGAGTGTAGGTCCGGTTAACACTGAAGCTTTCTTT. Protein sequence: CAWSVGPVNTEAFF. The chain carries TRBV30 and TRBJ1-1, with D uncertain. The V gene lost 0 bases and the J gene lost 2 bases, with 10 bases spanning the gap. The length of the CDR3 is 14 residues. CDR1 GTSNPN and CDR2 SVGIG come from the germline V gene (reference sequence). Looking up the rest from reference TRBV30 and TRBJ1-1 gives the full variable domain: SQTIHQWPATLVQPVGSPLSLECTVEGTSNPNLYWYRQAAGRGLQLLFYSVGIGQISSEVPQNLSASRPQDRQFILSSKKLLLSDSGFYLCAWSVGPVNTEAFFGQGTRLTVV.

The chain joins TRBV7-9 to TRBJ1-4; 8 nucleotides match TRBD1. This CDR3 comprises 15 residues. The germline gives CDR1 SEHNR, CDR2 FQNEAQ (reference sequence). J gave up 7 bases and V 2 bases, and 6 bases lay outside the gene matches. In DNA form, the CDR3 reads TGTGCCAGCAGCTTACAGGGGGCGCGGGGTGAAAAACTGTTTTTT. Amino acid sequence: CASSLQGARGEKLFF.

Only a few counts were recorded for this clone. The chain couples TRBV16 to TRBJ1-2; the match to TRBD1 covers 7 bases. CDR3 length: 15 amino acids. Trimming at V came to 1 base and at J to 5 bases, leaving 7 bases not matched to a gene. Per germline, CDR1 KGHSY and CDR2 FQNENV. The CDR3, as DNA: TGTGCCAGCAGCCAATTGGTCGGGACAGCGTATGGCTACACCTTC. Amino acid sequence: CASSQLVGTAYGYTF.

The chain has TRBV9 and TRBJ1-5; no reliable D call. Trimming took 5 bases from V and 5 from J, leaving 17 bases between them. Germline loops: CDR1 SGDLS, CDR2 YYNGEE. This CDR3 is 15 amino acids long. CDR3 sequence reads: CASSPPDPGDQPQHF. DNA of the CDR3: TGTGCCAGCAGTCCCCCGGACCCTGGAGATCAGCCCCAGCATTTT.

J is TRBJ2-7 and V is TRBV5-1; D may be TRBD1 (6 bases). Trimming left V 0 bases short and J 5 bases short, with 15 bases between. Germline CDR1 is SGHRS and CDR2 is YFSETQ. There are 15 residues in the CDR3. The CDR3 spells CASSLGPTGYNEQYF. The CDR3 DNA sequence: TGCGCCAGCAGCTTGGGGCCCACAGGGTACAACGAGCAGTACTTC. The whole variable domain, filled in from reference TRBV5-1 and TRBJ2-7, reads KAGVTQTPRYLIKTRGQQVTLSCSPISGHRSVSWYQQTPGQGLQFLFEYFSETQRNKGNFPGRFSGRQFSNSRSEMNVSTLELGDSALYLCASSLGPTGYNEQYFGPGTRLTVT.